Listed below are T cell receptor beta chains from one sample, sequenced in a study of blood T cell repertoires in COVID-19. The assay was immunoSEQ multiplex PCR, and TCRdb's table has in-frame clones only and misses some. There are 45,000 to 70,000 clones in the sample; 65% to 90% occur only once, and 25% to 35% lies in the top ten. Sequences were obtained from peripheral blood. All receptors come from a woman at least 80 years old with active or convalescent COVID-19. Each CDR3 is given with its conserved first and last residue. The D gene is left open where the match is weak. Expanded clones are given a class, and other clones once, few, many or no size at all.

j_gene	abundance	d_gene	v_gene	CDR3aa	CDR3nt
TRBJ2-7	NA	TRBD1	TRBV4-3	CASSQERQGLSYEQYF	TGCGCCAGCAGCCAAGAAAGACAGGGGTTATCCTACGAGCAGTACTTC
TRBJ2-3	NA	TRBD2	TRBV5-1	CASSLATSGGDTDTQYF	TGCGCCAGCAGCTTGGCTACTAGCGGGGGGGACACAGATACGCAGTATTTT
TRBJ1-1	NA	NA	TRBV28	CASTNDGQMNTEAFF	TGTGCCAGCACTAACGACGGACAGATGAACACTGAAGCTTTCTTT
TRBJ1-6	NA	TRBD1	TRBV25-1	CATGTGNSPLHF	TGTGCCACCGGGACAGGGAATTCACCCCTCCACTTT
TRBJ1-3	NA	NA	TRBV28	CASSFSYENTIYF	TGTGCCAGCAGTTTCTCCTACGAGAACACCATATATTTT
TRBJ1-2	NA	TRBD1	TRBV4-1	CASSLTGGDYGYTF	TGCGCCAGCAGCCTAACAGGGGGGGACTATGGCTACACCTTC
TRBJ1-6	NA	TRBD1	TRBV19	CASQGVLDNSPLHF	TGTGCCAGCCAGGGGGTTTTAGATAATTCACCCCTCCACTTT
TRBJ2-2	few	NA	TRBV6-5	CASRGRSFAGELFF	TGTGCCAGCAGGGGGAGGAGTTTCGCCGGGGAGCTGTTTTTT
TRBJ1-2	NA	NA	TRBV5-8	CASSFLGYYGYTF	TGTGCCAGCAGCTTTCTTGGCTACTATGGCTACACCTTC
TRBJ2-1	NA	NA	TRBV7-9	CASSSQAGPYNEQFF	TGTGCCAGCAGCTCGCAGGCGGGCCCCTACAATGAGCAGTTCTTC
TRBJ2-4	NA	NA	TRBV3-1/TRBV3-2	CASQTTQRLLEDIQYF	TGTGCCAGCCAAACTACCCAGAGATTACTGGAGGACATTCAGTACTTC
TRBJ1-1	once	TRBD1	TRBV19	CASSGTVNTEAFF	TGTGCCAGTAGCGGGACAGTCAACACTGAAGCTTTCTTT
TRBJ1-6	NA	TRBD1	TRBV5-4	CASSPLPTGVDSPLHF	TGTGCCAGCAGCCCCCTCCCCACAGGGGTGGATTCACCCCTCCACTTT
TRBJ2-7	few	NA	TRBV4-1	CASSQDLRGITYEQYF	TGCGCCAGCAGCCAAGATTTGCGGGGTATTACCTACGAGCAGTACTTC
TRBJ2-6	NA	TRBD1	TRBV15	CATSGRDREFSGANVLTF	TGTGCCACCAGCGGCCGGGACAGGGAATTCTCTGGGGCCAACGTCCTGACTTTC
TRBJ2-2	NA	TRBD2	TRBV7-2	CASSPQGGTGELFF	TGTGCCAGCAGCCCCCAGGGAGGGACCGGGGAGCTGTTTTTT
TRBJ2-3	once	TRBD2	TRBV5-1	CASSFRTSGSSTDTQYF	TGCGCCAGCAGTTTTCGGACTAGCGGATCTAGCACAGATACGCAGTATTTT
TRBJ1-5	NA	NA	TRBV18	CASSPQKAYSNQPQHF	TGTGCCAGCTCACCACAGAAAGCCTATAGCAATCAGCCCCAGCATTTT
TRBJ1-3	few	NA	TRBV9	CASSEGQTSGNTIYF	TGTGCCAGCAGCGAAGGACAGACCTCTGGAAACACCATATATTTT
TRBJ1-1	NA	TRBD1	TRBV10-3	CAISEKQGDRFSLPEAFF	TGTGCCATCAGTGAGAAACAGGGGGACAGATTTTCCCTTCCTGAAGCTTTCTTT
TRBJ1-2	NA	NA	TRBV11-3	CASSFVYYGYTF	TGTGCCAGCAGCTTCGTCTACTATGGCTACACCTTC
TRBJ1-6	NA	NA	TRBV5-6	CASSWGGSSYNSPLHF	TGTGCCAGCAGCTGGGGCGGGAGCTCCTATAATTCACCCCTCCACTTT
TRBJ2-7	once	TRBD1	TRBV27	CASSLGTGPYEQYF	TGTGCCAGCAGTTTAGGGACAGGTCCCTACGAGCAGTACTTC
TRBJ1-6	many	NA	TRBV7-2	CASSFLGGNSPLHF	TGTGCCAGCAGCTTTTTGGGGGGTAATTCACCCCTCCACTTT
TRBJ1-1	once	TRBD1	TRBV24-1	CATSDLGQGAGRTFF	TGTGCCACCAGTGATTTAGGACAGGGGGCAGGTAGAACTTTCTTT
TRBJ2-2	few	NA	TRBV2	CASSLVRNTGELFF	TGTGCCAGCTCCCTAGTCAGAAACACCGGGGAGCTGTTTTTT
TRBJ2-7	NA	NA	TRBV28	CASSLWGLYEQYF	TGTGCCAGCAGTTTATGGGGACTTTACGAGCAGTACTTC
TRBJ2-1	NA	NA	TRBV21-1	CASSNGGRGMRNEQFF	TGTGCCAGCAGCAATGGTGGCAGGGGTATGAGGAATGAGCAGTTCTTC
TRBJ1-1	NA	NA	TRBV18	CASSPSVNTEAFF	TGTGCCAGCTCACCATCGGTGAACACTGAAGCTTTCTTT
TRBJ2-2	NA	NA	TRBV7-3	CASSLFGSNTGELFF	TGTGCCAGCAGCTTATTCGGGTCGAACACCGGGGAGCTGTTTTTT
TRBJ1-2	NA	NA	TRBV28	CASSSNRDRYTF	TGTGCCAGCAGTTCAAACAGGGATCGCTACACCTTC
TRBJ1-1	NA	NA	TRBV7-9	CASSNDRMNTEAFF	TGTGCCAGCAGCAACGACAGAATGAACACTGAAGCTTTCTTT
TRBJ2-1	NA	TRBD2	TRBV7-9	CASRGGLADPYNEQFF	TGTGCCAGCAGGGGAGGACTAGCGGACCCCTACAATGAGCAGTTCTTC
TRBJ1-5	NA	NA	TRBV6-5	CASSPTGLNQPQHF	TGTGCCAGCAGTCCGACAGGCCTCAATCAGCCCCAGCATTTT
TRBJ1-3	few	NA	TRBV9	CASSVSGRDSGNTIYF	TGTGCCAGCAGCGTGTCCGGACGGGACTCTGGAAACACCATATATTTT
TRBJ2-3	NA	TRBD1	TRBV7-2	CASSSQGSTDTQYF	TGTGCCAGCAGCTCACAGGGGAGCACAGATACGCAGTATTTT
TRBJ2-5	NA	NA	TRBV9	CASSVQEGETQYF	TGTGCCAGCAGCGTACAGGAGGGTGAGACCCAGTACTTC
TRBJ1-5	NA	TRBD1	TRBV4-1	CASSPPGQGYQPQHF	TGCGCCAGCAGCCCTCCGGGACAGGGCTATCAGCCCCAGCATTTT
TRBJ2-1	NA	TRBD2	TRBV28	CASLRLAANEQFF	TGTGCCAGTCTACGGCTAGCGGCCAATGAGCAGTTCTTC
TRBJ1-1	few	NA	TRBV7-2	CASSLALIQVTEAFF	TGTGCCAGCAGCTTAGCGCTAATACAGGTCACTGAAGCTTTCTTT
TRBJ2-3	NA	TRBD2	TRBV3-1/TRBV3-2	CASSQDRLAGAQYF	TGTGCCAGCAGCCAAGATCGTCTAGCGGGGGCGCAGTATTTT
TRBJ2-7	NA	NA	TRBV7-9	CASSSRTQDRPYEQYF	TGTGCCAGCAGTTCACGAACCCAAGACAGGCCCTACGAGCAGTACTTC
TRBJ1-2	once	NA	TRBV12-3/TRBV12-4	CASSYGGNYGYTF	TGTGCCAGCAGTTACGGGGGTAACTATGGCTACACCTTC
TRBJ2-3	NA	TRBD2	TRBV11-2	CASSGALAGHTDTQYF	TGTGCCAGCAGTGGGGCCCTAGCGGGGCACACAGATACGCAGTATTTT
TRBJ2-7	few	TRBD2	TRBV4-3	CASSQDWGGVSEQYF	TGCGCCAGCAGCCAAGATTGGGGGGGGGTCTCCGAGCAGTACTTC
TRBJ1-2	NA	TRBD1	TRBV20-1	CSADGRQGNTF	TGCAGTGCAGACGGCCGACAGGGCAACACCTTC
TRBJ1-4	NA	NA	TRBV6-6	CASSYSGGLFF	TGTGCCAGCAGTTACAGCGGAGGACTGTTTTTT
TRBJ2-2	NA	NA	TRBV7-9	CASSHVGAGELFF	TGTGCCAGCAGCCATGTAGGGGCCGGGGAGCTGTTTTTT
TRBJ1-5	NA	NA	TRBV10-3	CAISEGDQPQHF	TGTGCCATCAGTGAAGGGGATCAGCCCCAGCATTTT
TRBJ1-1	NA	TRBD1	TRBV11-2	CASSPTRQGMTEAFF	TGTGCCAGCAGCCCCACCCGACAGGGGATGACTGAAGCTTTCTTT
TRBJ2-2	few	NA	TRBV4-1	CASSQVPGGGNTGELFF	TGCGCCAGCAGCCAAGTTCCGGGGGGCGGTAACACCGGGGAGCTGTTTTTT
TRBJ1-1	NA	NA	TRBV18	CASSPPQLNTEAFF	TGTGCCAGCTCACCACCACAGTTGAACACTGAAGCTTTCTTT
TRBJ1-2	NA	TRBD1	TRBV27	CASSLGQGSLYGYTF	TGTGCCAGCAGTTTGGGACAGGGTTCCCTTTATGGCTACACCTTC
TRBJ1-6	NA	NA	TRBV4-3	CASSQFYRDNYNSPLHF	TGCGCCAGCAGCCAATTCTACCGGGACAACTATAATTCACCCCTCCACTTT
TRBJ2-7	few	TRBD2	TRBV5-1	CASSLAASGGPAKEQYF	TGCGCCAGCAGCTTGGCGGCTAGCGGGGGCCCGGCGAAAGAGCAGTACTTC
TRBJ1-1	NA	NA	TRBV4-1	CASSQETGAGTEAFF	TGCGCCAGCAGCCAAGAAACGGGAGCGGGGACTGAAGCTTTCTTT
TRBJ1-6	many	TRBD1	TRBV7-9	CASSPGQGGSPLHF	TGTGCCAGCAGCCCTGGACAGGGCGGATCACCCCTCCACTTT
TRBJ2-4	NA	NA	TRBV18	CASSPPGRAKNIQYF	TGTGCCAGCTCACCCCCAGGGAGGGCCAAAAACATTCAGTACTTC
TRBJ1-4	NA	TRBD1	TRBV2	CAGEMDRANEKLFF	TGTGCCGGGGAGATGGACAGGGCTAATGAAAAACTGTTTTTT